The 6 T cell receptor beta chains in this list originate from one sample, sequenced in a study of cytomegalovirus exposure and HLA in healthy donors. Sequenced by immunoSEQ multiplex PCR; TCRdb stores in-frame clones only, minus some. Among approximately 150,000 clones listed, about 88% were seen once. The source material was PBMCs. These receptors were collected from a man aged 18 to 30 in good health and CMV-seropositive.

The genes are TRBV5-1 and TRBJ2-5; D unclear. Germline V gene data show CDR1 as SGHRS and CDR2 as YFSETQ. CDR3 length equals 13 residues. The ends were cut back, 0 bases at V and 4 bases at J, with 7 bases in the middle. The CDR3 is CASSLGLGETQYF. CDR3 nucleotides: TGCGCCAGCAGCTTGGGACTCGGAGAGACCCAGTACTTC.

V gene TRBV5-8 combines with J gene TRBJ2-5; D not resolved. The CDR3 length is 15 residues. Trimming removed 1 base from V and 1 base from J, with 11 bases in between. Per germline, CDR1 SGHTS and CDR2 YDEGEE. CDR3 region: CASSLRTIAQETQYF. CDR3 DNA sequence: TGTGCCAGCAGCTTGAGAACCATAGCCCAAGAGACCCAGTACTTC.

The CDR3 sequence: CATQERGGADTQYF. CDR3 nucleotides: TGTGCCACCCAAGAGCGGGGAGGTGCAGATACGCAGTATTTT. The V call is TRBV25-1, the J call TRBJ2-3; TRBD2 matches 7 bases. Germline-derived CDR1 and CDR2 are MGHDK and SYGVNS. The CDR3 sequence is 14 residues long. The trim removed 10 bases at V and 4 bases at J, leaving 11 bases unmatched.

The rearrangement uses TRBV4-1 and TRBJ2-5; 11 bases align to TRBD2. The CDR3 loop spans 14 amino acids. V lost 4 bases to trimming and J lost 5 bases; unmatched junction nucleotides: 3. Germline lookup yields CDR1 MGHRA and CDR2 YSYEKL. As DNA, the CDR3 is TGCGCCAGCAGCCTAGCGGGAGGGGGGGAGACCCAGTACTTC. Protein: CASSLAGGGETQYF.

The rearrangement joins TRBV5-1 to TRBJ2-7; TRBD1 matches 7 bases. Germline assignment: CDR1 SGHRS and CDR2 YFSETQ. The CDR3 is made up of 16 amino acids. Trimming took 1 base from V and 2 from J; bases not matched to a gene: 9. This chain's CDR3 is CASSLTGDAGPYEQYF. CDR3 nucleotide sequence: TGCGCCAGCAGCTTGACAGGGGACGCAGGTCCCTACGAGCAGTACTTC.

The gene calls are TRBV28 and TRBJ2-7, with 12 bases matching TRBD2. Germline V gives CDR1 MDHEN, CDR2 SYDVKM. V trimming: 1 base; J trimming: 2 bases; junction bases outside the gene matches: 3. The CDR3 is 16 amino acids. DNA for the CDR3: TGTGCCAGCAGTTTATTTAGACTAGCGGGGGCCTACGAGCAGTACTTC. Translating it yields CASSLFRLAGAYEQYF.